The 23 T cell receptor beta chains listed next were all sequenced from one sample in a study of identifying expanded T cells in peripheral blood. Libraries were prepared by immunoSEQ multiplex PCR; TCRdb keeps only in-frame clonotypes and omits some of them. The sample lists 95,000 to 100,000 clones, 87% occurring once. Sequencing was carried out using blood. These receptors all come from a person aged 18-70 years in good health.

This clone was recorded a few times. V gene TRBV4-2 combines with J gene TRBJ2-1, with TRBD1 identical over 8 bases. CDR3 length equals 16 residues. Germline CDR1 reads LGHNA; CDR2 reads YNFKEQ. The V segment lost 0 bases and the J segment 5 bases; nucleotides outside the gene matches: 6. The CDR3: CASSQEQGTGDNEQFF. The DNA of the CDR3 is TGTGCCAGCAGCCAAGAACAAGGGACAGGTGACAATGAGCAGTTCTTC.

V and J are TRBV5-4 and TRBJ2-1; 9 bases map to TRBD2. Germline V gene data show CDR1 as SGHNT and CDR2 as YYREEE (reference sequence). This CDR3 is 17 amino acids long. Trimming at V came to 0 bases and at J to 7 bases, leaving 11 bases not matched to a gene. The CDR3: CASSLEKGGGAKNEQFF. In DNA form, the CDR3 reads TGTGCCAGCAGCTTGGAAAAGGGCGGGGGGGCCAAGAATGAGCAGTTCTTC.

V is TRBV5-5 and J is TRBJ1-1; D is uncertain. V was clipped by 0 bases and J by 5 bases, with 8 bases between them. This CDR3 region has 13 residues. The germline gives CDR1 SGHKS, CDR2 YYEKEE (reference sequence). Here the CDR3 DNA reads TGTGCCAGCAGCTTGGCTTCTCGGACTGAAGCTTTCTTT. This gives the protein CASSLASRTEAFF.

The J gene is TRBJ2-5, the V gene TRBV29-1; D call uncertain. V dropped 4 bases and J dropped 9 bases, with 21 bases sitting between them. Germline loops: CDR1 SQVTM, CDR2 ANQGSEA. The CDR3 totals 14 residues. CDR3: CSVAGFQNQVAQYF. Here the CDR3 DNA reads TGCAGCGTTGCAGGCTTCCAGAACCAAGTGGCCCAGTACTTC.

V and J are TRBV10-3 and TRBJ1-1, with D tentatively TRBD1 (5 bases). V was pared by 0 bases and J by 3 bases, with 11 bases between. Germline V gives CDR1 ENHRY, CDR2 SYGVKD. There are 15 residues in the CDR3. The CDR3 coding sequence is TGTGCCATCAGTGAGTCCCAGGGCTTGGACACTGAAGCTTTCTTT. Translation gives CAISESQGLDTEAFF.

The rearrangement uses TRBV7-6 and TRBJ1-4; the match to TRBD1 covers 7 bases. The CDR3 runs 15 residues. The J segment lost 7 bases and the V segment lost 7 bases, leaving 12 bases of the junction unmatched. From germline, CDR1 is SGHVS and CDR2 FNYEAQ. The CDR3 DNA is TGTGCCAGCACCCCATCTAGGGCAGGGGGTGAAAAACTGTTTTTT. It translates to CASTPSRAGGEKLFF.

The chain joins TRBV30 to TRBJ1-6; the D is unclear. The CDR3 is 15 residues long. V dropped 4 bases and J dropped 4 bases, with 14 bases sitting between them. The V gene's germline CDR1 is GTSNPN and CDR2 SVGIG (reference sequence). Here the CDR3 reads CAWTIGVGYNSPLHF. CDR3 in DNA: TGTGCCTGGACCATAGGAGTGGGATATAATTCACCCCTCCACTTT.

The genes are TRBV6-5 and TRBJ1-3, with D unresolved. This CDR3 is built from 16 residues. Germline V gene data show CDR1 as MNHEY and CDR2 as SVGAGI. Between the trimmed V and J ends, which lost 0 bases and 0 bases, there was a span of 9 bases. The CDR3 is CASSYSRGSSGNTIYF. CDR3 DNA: TGTGCCAGCAGTTACTCGAGAGGGAGCTCTGGAAACACCATATATTTT.

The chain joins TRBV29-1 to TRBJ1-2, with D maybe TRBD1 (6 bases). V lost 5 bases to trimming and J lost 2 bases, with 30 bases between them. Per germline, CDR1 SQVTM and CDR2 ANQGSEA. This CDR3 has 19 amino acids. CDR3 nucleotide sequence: TGCAGCGTTCTACAACCCCCCCCCGTGTGGGACATGGAGAACTATGGCTACACCTTC. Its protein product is CSVLQPPPVWDMENYGYTF.

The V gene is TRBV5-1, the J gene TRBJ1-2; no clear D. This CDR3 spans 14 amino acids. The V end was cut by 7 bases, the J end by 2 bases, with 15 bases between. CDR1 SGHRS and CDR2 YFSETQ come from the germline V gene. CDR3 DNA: TGCGCCAGCGCCATGGGAGGGTCCAACTATGGCTACACCTTC. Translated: CASAMGGSNYGYTF.

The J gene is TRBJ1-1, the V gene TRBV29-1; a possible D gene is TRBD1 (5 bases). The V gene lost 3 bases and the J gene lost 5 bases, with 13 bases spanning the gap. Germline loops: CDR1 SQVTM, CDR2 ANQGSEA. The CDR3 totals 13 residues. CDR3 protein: CSVEGGVGTEAFF. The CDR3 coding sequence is TGCAGCGTTGAGGGGGGGGTCGGGACTGAAGCTTTCTTT.

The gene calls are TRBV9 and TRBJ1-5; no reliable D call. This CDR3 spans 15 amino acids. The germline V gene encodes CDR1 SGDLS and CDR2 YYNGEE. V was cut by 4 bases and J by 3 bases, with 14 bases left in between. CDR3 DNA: TGTGCCAGCAGCTCCCGGGAGCAGCTCAATCAGCCCCAGCATTTT. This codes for CASSSREQLNQPQHF.

The CDR3 here is CASSFSALRPSSYEQYF. In nucleotides, the CDR3 is TGTGCCAGCAGCTTCTCGGCGTTAAGGCCAAGCTCCTACGAGCAGTACTTC. V is TRBV5-4 and J is TRBJ2-7; D gene ambiguous. Trimming took 2 bases from V and 0 from J, leaving 18 bases between them. The CDR3 consists of 17 residues. Germline V gene lookup returns CDR1 SGHNT and CDR2 YYREEE (reference sequence).

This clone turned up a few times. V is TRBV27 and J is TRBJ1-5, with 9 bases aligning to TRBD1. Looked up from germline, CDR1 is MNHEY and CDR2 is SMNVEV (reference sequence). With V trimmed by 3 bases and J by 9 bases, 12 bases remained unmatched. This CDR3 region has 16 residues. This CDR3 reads CASSFLTGGGLRPQHF. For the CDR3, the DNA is TGTGCCAGCAGTTTTCTGACAGGGGGGGGTCTTCGGCCCCAGCATTTT.

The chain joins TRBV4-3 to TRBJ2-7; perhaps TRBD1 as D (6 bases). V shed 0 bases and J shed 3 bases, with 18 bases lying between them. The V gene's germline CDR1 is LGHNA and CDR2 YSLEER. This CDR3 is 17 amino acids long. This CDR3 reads CASSQEVATGAFYEQYF. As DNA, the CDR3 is TGCGCCAGCAGCCAAGAAGTCGCGACAGGTGCCTTCTACGAGCAGTACTTC.

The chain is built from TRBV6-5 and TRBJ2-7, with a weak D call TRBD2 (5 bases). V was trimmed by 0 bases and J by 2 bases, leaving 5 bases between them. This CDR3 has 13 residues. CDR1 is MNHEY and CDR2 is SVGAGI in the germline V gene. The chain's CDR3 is CASSYSGAYEQYF. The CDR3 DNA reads TGTGCCAGCAGTTACTCGGGAGCCTACGAGCAGTACTTC.

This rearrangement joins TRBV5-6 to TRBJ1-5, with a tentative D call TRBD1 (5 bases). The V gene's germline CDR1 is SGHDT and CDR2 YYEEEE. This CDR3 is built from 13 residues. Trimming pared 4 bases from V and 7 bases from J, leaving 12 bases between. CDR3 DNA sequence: TGTGCCAGCAGCCCGGCAGGGAGCCAGCCCCAGCATTTT. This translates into CASSPAGSQPQHF.

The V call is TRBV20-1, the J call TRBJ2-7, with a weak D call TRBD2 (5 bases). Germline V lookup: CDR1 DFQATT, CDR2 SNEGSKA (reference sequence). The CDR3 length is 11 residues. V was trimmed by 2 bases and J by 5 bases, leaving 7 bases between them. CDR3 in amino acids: CSARWGDEQYF. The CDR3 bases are TGCAGTGCTAGATGGGGAGACGAGCAGTACTTC.

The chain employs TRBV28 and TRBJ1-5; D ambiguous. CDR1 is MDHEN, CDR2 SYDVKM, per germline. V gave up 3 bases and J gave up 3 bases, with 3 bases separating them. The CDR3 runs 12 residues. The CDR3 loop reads CASSLPNQPQHF. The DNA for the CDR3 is TGTGCCAGCAGTTTGCCCAATCAGCCCCAGCATTTT.

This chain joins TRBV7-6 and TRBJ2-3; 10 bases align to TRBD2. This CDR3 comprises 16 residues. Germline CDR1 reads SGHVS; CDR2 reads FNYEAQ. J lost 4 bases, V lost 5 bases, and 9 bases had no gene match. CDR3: CASSPRRSGGADTQYF. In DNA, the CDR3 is TGTGCCAGCAGCCCCCGTAGGAGCGGGGGGGCAGATACGCAGTATTTT.

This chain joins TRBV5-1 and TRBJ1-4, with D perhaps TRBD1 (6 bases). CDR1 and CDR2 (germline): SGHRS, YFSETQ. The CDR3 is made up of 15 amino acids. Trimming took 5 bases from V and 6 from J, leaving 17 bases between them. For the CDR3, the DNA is TGCGCCAGCAGTTACGGGGGACACCCAGATGAAAAACTGTTTTTT. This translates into CASSYGGHPDEKLFF.

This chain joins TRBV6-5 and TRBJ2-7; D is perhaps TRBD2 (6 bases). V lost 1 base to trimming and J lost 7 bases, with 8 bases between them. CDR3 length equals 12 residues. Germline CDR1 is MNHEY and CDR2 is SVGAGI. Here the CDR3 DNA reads TGTGCCAGCAGTTACTTCCGGGGGGAGCAGTACTTC. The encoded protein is CASSYFRGEQYF.

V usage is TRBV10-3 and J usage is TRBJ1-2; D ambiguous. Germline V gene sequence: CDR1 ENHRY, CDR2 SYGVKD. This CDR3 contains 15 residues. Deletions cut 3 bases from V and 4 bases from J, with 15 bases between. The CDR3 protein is CAISDPGQASYGYTF. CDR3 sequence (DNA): TGTGCCATCAGTGACCCCGGTCAGGCCTCCTATGGCTACACCTTC.